The 24 T cell receptor beta chains listed next were all sequenced from one sample in a study of CD8 T cells in Susac syndrome. An amount of RNA that ranged from about 0.45 to 1 ug was reverse transcribed with random hexamers. MiXCR, applied by TCRdb to the immunoSEQ multiplex PCR reads, yields one record per CDR3 protein. The sample holds roughly 100,000 distinct CDR3 sequences, approximately 94% seen once. Sequenced sample: CD8+ T cells from PBMCs. These receptor sequences come from a human donor with Susac syndrome.

The chain carries TRBV7-9 and TRBJ1-5, with 7 bases matching TRBD1. V shed 4 bases, J shed 5 bases, and the junction held 8 bases outside the gene matches. The germline CDR1 and CDR2 sequences are SEHNR and FQNEAQ (reference sequence). The CDR3 runs to 15 residues. CDR3 residues: CASSSSTGTDQPQHF. In DNA, the CDR3 is TGTGCCAGCAGCTCTTCGACAGGGACCGATCAGCCCCAGCATTTT. The full variable domain, in which reference TRBV7-9 and TRBJ1-5 provide the parts outside the CDR3, is DTGVSQNPRHKITKRGQNVTFRCDPISEHNRLYWYRQTLGQGPEFLTYFQNEAQLEKSRLLSDRFSAERPKGSFSTLEIQRTEQGDSAMYLCASSSSTGTDQPQHFGDGTRLSIL.

CDR3 in DNA: TGCAGAGTCGAGAGGGGGGGATCACCCCTCCACTTT. Its translation is CRVERGGSPLHF. The gene calls are TRBV20-1 and TRBJ1-6; D is perhaps TRBD1 (6 bases). This CDR3 spans 12 amino acids. Germline V CDR1 and CDR2: DFQATT, SNEGSKA (reference sequence).

This sequence joins TRBV6-5 and TRBJ1-2; perhaps TRBD1 as D (5 bases). Germline V gene data show CDR1 as MNHEY and CDR2 as SVGAGI. The CDR3 is 13 residues long. Trimming removed 6 bases from V and 4 bases from J, with 12 bases in between. The CDR3, as DNA: TGTGCCAGCAGCGAAGACAGCTCCTATGGCTACACCTTC. Protein product: CASSEDSSYGYTF.

The chain links TRBV5-1 to TRBJ2-4, with D possibly being TRBD2 (6 bases). Trimming stripped 2 bases from V and 0 bases from J, with 18 bases between. CDR1 and CDR2 (germline): SGHRS, YFSETQ. There are 18 residues in the CDR3. The CDR3 DNA reads TGCGCCAGCAGCTTAGGAGCTAGCGAGCATCTAGCCAAAAACATTCAGTACTTC. Translation: CASSLGASEHLAKNIQYF.

This clonotype was counted a few times. The J gene is TRBJ2-7, the V gene TRBV20-1, with D unclear. Per germline, CDR1 DFQATT and CDR2 SNEGSKA (reference sequence). V was pared by 1 base and J by 0 bases, with 7 bases between. This CDR3 spans 13 amino acids. The CDR3 bases are TGCAGTGCTAGAGTTGAGGACTCCTACGAGCAGTACTTC. This codes for CSARVEDSYEQYF.

J is TRBJ2-7 and V is TRBV2, with D perhaps TRBD1 (6 bases). Germline CDR1 SNHLY, CDR2 FYNNEI. The ends were cut back, 7 bases at V and 3 bases at J, with 16 bases in the middle. This CDR3 contains 14 residues. CDR3 in amino acids: CASKGDRSGYEQYF. The CDR3 region has the DNA TGTGCCAGCAAGGGGGACCGTTCGGGCTACGAGCAGTACTTC.

The rearrangement uses TRBV5-1 and TRBJ2-5; D is tentatively TRBD1 or TRBD2 (5 bases each). The CDR3 spans 15 residues. Looked up from germline, CDR1 is SGHRS and CDR2 is YFSETQ. Trimming left V 4 bases short and J 4 bases short, with 17 bases between. CDR3 sequence (DNA): TGCGCCAGCAGCCGACTTGGGGGTGGCGGAGAGACCCAGTACTTC. Its translation is CASSRLGGGGETQYF.

This chain joins TRBV11-2 and TRBJ2-1, with D perhaps being TRBD1 or TRBD2 (5 bases each). The CDR3 length is 15 residues. Germline V gene lookup returns CDR1 SGHAT and CDR2 FQNNGV. V lost 6 bases to trimming and J lost 9 bases, with 21 bases between them. The CDR3 here is CASRPKGSGRVEQFF. As DNA, the CDR3 is TGTGCCAGCAGACCCAAGGGGAGCGGCCGTGTTGAGCAGTTCTTC.

On this clonotype: The junction departs from the called germline gene at one end, perhaps through a read error. The rearrangement links TRBV14 to TRBJ2-7; 12 bases agree with TRBD1. Per the germline V gene, CDR1 is SGHDN and CDR2 is FVKESK. The CDR3 loop spans 15 amino acids. The CDR3 region is CASSHGTGGFYEQYF. In DNA form, the CDR3 reads TGTGCCAGCAGCCACGGGACAGGGGGCTTCTACGAACAGTACTTC.

The rearrangement uses TRBV23-1 and TRBJ1-1; 7 bases align to TRBD1. TRBV23-1 is placed among ORFs of uncertain function. J lost 1 base, V lost 9 bases, and 5 bases had no gene match. The CDR3 spans 13 residues. The CDR3 region is CASPGQTNTEAFF. As DNA, the CDR3 is TGCGCCAGTCCGGGACAGACGAACACTGAAGCTTTCTTT.

This clonotype was seen only a few times. The J gene is TRBJ2-2, the V gene TRBV7-9, with D perhaps matching TRBD1 or TRBD2 (5 bases each). This CDR3 has 12 residues. V was shortened by 8 bases and J by 7 bases, with 11 bases between the two germline ends. Germline V CDR1 and CDR2: SEHNR, FQNEAQ (reference sequence). DNA for the CDR3: TGTGCCAGCTCTCGAGGGGTCGGGGAGCTGTTTTTT. This sequence encodes CASSRGVGELFF.

This chain uses TRBV20-1 with TRBJ2-1; 7 positions match TRBD1. With 3 bases clipped from V and 8 bases from J, the junction kept 13 bases outside the gene matches. CDR3 length: 15 residues. Germline V lookup: CDR1 DFQATT, CDR2 SNEGSKA (reference sequence). CDR3 in DNA: TGCAGTGCTAGGGCCCGGGACAGCACTTGGGATGAGCAGTTCTTC. Translated: CSARARDSTWDEQFF.

V usage is TRBV7-9 and J usage is TRBJ2-7, with D uncertain. Germline CDR1 reads SEHNR; CDR2 reads FQNEAQ (reference sequence). Trimming shortened V by 5 bases and J by 4 bases, and 27 bases separated the two germline ends. The CDR3 spans 18 residues. The CDR3 here is CASSPDPTTFTNLYEQYF. The CDR3 DNA reads TGTGCCAGCAGCCCTGACCCGACGACGTTTACAAACCTATACGAGCAGTACTTC.

The V gene is TRBV15, the J gene TRBJ2-4; D remains ambiguous. V dropped 0 bases and J dropped 5 bases, with 8 bases sitting between them. The CDR3 totals 14 residues. Germline CDR1 and CDR2: LNHNV and YYDKDF (reference sequence). As DNA, the CDR3 is TGTGCCACCAGCAGAGATAATTGGGAAAACATTCAGTACTTC. Translating it yields CATSRDNWENIQYF. The full variable domain, completed using reference TRBV15 and TRBJ2-4, is DAMVIQNPRYQVTQFGKPVTLSCSQTLNHNVMYWYQQKSSQAPKLLFHYYDKDFNNEADTPDNFQSRRPNTSFCFLDIRSPGLGDTAMYLCATSRDNWENIQYFGAGTRLSVL.

V and J are TRBV20-1 and TRBJ1-1, with D unresolved. Germline CDR1 and CDR2: DFQATT and SNEGSKA (reference sequence). V was pared by 3 bases and J by 0 bases, with 11 bases between. The CDR3 covers 14 residues. The CDR3 loop reads CSARGSPMNTEAFF. The CDR3 DNA reads TGCAGTGCTAGGGGCAGCCCCATGAACACTGAAGCTTTCTTT.

The chain couples TRBV6-5 to TRBJ2-7, with D uncertain. V was trimmed by 2 bases and J by 5 bases, leaving 10 bases between them. This CDR3 spans 13 amino acids. CDR1 is MNHEY and CDR2 is SVGAGI in the germline V gene. The CDR3 region has the DNA TGTGCCAGCAGTTACCCAACGTCCGACGAGCAGTACTTC. Translating gives CASSYPTSDEQYF.

On this clonotype itself: At one of its ends the junction is not consistent with the germline gene, which may arise from a read error. The rearrangement joins TRBV7-9 to TRBJ1-1; D unclear. This CDR3 has 13 amino acids. Germline V gene sequence: CDR1 SEHNR, CDR2 FQNEAQ (reference sequence). In nucleotides, the CDR3 is TGTGCCAGCAGCCCGTCCATGAACATTGAAGCTTTCTTT. Translated, it gives CASSPSMNIEAFF.

As DNA, the CDR3 is TGTGCCAGCAGCTACACACCTACCGGGACAGTCTACAATGAGCAGTTCTTC. It specifies CASSYTPTGTVYNEQFF. This rearrangement joins TRBV7-8 to TRBJ2-1; 7 bases match TRBD1. The CDR3 has 17 residues. Germline V gene data show CDR1 as SGHVS and CDR2 as FQNEAQ. V lost 4 bases to trimming and J lost 3 bases; unmatched junction nucleotides: 12.

This clonotype has more than one count but fewer than ten. The chain carries TRBV13 and TRBJ1-2, with D possibly TRBD1 on 5 matching bases. The CDR3 is 11 amino acids. Germline V CDR1 and CDR2: PRHDT, FYEKMQ (reference sequence). Trimming removed 3 bases at V and 6 bases at J, with 5 bases between. The CDR3 spells CASSLGDGYTF. The CDR3, as DNA: TGTGCCAGCAGCTTGGGGGATGGCTACACCTTC.

The V gene is TRBV29-1, the J gene TRBJ2-5, with D possibly matching TRBD1 (6 bases). V lost 7 bases, J lost 5 bases, and 23 bases lay in between. Germline CDR1 reads SQVTM; CDR2 reads ANQGSEA. The CDR3 is 15 residues long. Here the CDR3 DNA reads TGCAGCGCTCAACGTCGGGGCAGGGGTGCGGAGACCCAGTACTTC. Its protein product is CSAQRRGRGAETQYF.

The chain carries TRBV27 and TRBJ2-1, with 8 bases lining up with TRBD1. The CDR3 consists of 14 residues. The V segment lost 7 bases and the J segment 9 bases; nucleotides outside the gene matches: 11. The germline V gene has CDR1 MNHEY and CDR2 SMNVEV (reference sequence). The CDR3 loop reads CASTATGVDSEQFF. CDR3 bases: TGTGCCAGCACTGCGACAGGGGTGGACAGTGAGCAGTTCTTC.

By share, this clonotype ranks as medium-sized. The gene calls are TRBV6-5 and TRBJ2-5; 8 positions agree with TRBD2. In germline, CDR1 is MNHEY, CDR2 SVGAGI. Trimming removed 2 bases from V and 3 bases from J; junction bases left unmatched: 5. CDR3 length: 15 amino acids. CDR3 sequence reads: CASSYGVSGEETQYF. In nucleotides, the CDR3 is TGTGCCAGCAGTTACGGGGTTAGCGGGGAAGAGACCCAGTACTTC.

This clonotype came up once. The CDR3 loop reads CATSRDLGWQYF. The CDR3 nucleotides are TGTGCCACCAGCAGAGATCTAGGGTGGCAGTACTTC. The V call is TRBV15, the J call TRBJ2-7, with D unclear. Per the germline V gene, CDR1 is LNHNV and CDR2 is YYDKDF (reference sequence). V was shortened by 0 bases and J by 9 bases, with 9 bases between the two germline ends. The CDR3 contains 12 residues.

The chain is built from TRBV9 and TRBJ2-6; weak D call: TRBD1 (6 bases). The CDR3 covers 18 residues. The V end was cut by 4 bases, the J end by 0 bases, with 17 bases between. Germline V gene sequence: CDR1 SGDLS, CDR2 YYNGEE. As DNA, the CDR3 is TGTGCCAGCAGCTGGGGGATCAGGGGCCTCTCTGGGGCCAACGTCCTGACTTTC. This codes for CASSWGIRGLSGANVLTF.